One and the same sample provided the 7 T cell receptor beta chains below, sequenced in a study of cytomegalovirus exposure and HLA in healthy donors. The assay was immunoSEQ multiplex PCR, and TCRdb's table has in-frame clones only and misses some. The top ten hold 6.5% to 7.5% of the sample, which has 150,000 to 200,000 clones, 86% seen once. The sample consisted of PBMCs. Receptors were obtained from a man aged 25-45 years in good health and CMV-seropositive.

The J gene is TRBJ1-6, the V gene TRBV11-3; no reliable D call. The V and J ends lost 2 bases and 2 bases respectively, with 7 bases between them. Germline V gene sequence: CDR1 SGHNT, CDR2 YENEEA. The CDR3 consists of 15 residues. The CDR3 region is CASSLRVTYNSPLHF. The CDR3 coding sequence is TGTGCCAGCAGCTTACGGGTAACCTATAATTCACCCCTCCACTTT.

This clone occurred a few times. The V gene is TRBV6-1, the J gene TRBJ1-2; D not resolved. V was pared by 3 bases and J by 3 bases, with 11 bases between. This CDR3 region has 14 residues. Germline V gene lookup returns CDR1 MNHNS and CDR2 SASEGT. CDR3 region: CASSDLDPDYGYTF. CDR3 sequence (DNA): TGTGCCAGCAGTGACCTCGACCCAGACTATGGCTACACCTTC.

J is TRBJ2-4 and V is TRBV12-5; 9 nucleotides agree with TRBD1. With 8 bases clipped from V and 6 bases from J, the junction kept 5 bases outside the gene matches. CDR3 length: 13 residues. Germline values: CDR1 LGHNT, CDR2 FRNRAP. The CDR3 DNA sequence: TGTGCTAGTTCTCCGGACAGGGGAAACATTCAGTACTTC. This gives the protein CASSPDRGNIQYF.

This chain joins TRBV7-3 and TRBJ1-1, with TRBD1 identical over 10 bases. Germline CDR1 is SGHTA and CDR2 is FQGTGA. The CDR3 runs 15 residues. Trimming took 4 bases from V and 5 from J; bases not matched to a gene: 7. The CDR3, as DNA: TGTGCCAGCAGCTCACTCGGGACAGGGGAAACTGAAGCTTTCTTT. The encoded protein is CASSSLGTGETEAFF.

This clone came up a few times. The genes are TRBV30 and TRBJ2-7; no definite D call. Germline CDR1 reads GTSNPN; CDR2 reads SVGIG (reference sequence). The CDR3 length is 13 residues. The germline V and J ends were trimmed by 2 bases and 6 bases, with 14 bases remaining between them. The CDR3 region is CAWSLAARAEQYF. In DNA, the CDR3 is TGTGCCTGGAGTCTGGCAGCTCGGGCCGAGCAGTACTTC.

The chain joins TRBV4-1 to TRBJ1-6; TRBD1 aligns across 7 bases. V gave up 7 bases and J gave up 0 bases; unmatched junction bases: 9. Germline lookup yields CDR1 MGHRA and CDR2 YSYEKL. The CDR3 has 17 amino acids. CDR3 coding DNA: TGCGCCAGCACTCAGGGGGGCTTCGGCTCCTATAATTCACCCCTCCACTTT. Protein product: CASTQGGFGSYNSPLHF.

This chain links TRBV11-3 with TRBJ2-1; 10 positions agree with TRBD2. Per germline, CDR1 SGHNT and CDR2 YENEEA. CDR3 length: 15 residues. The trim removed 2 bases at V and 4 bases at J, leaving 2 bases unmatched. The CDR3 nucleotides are TGTGCCAGCAGCTTACAGACTAGCGGGTACAATGAGCAGTTCTTC. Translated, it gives CASSLQTSGYNEQFF.